Listed here is a single T cell receptor (beta chain). These data originate in a study of T-cell memory formation after mild COVID-19. TCRdb re-called the 5' RACE reads through MiXCR, storing one row per CDR3 protein. The table lists roughly 130,000 distinct CDR3 sequences, 16% of them singletons. Losses at the gene ends were 1 base for V and 5 bases for J; bases not matched to a gene: 9. The germline V gene has CDR1 DFQATT and CDR2 SNEGSKA (reference sequence). CDR3 length: 15 amino acids. This chain connects TRBV20-1 to TRBJ2-7, with TRBD1 matching over 9 bases. Input material: PBMCs or a T cell subset sorted from them (not recorded which). The TCR originated in an adult woman who had mild COVID-19 (a few samples of this study predate the infection). Cell type and time point are not known. This CDR3 is CSARGRGQGSNEQYF. CDR3 nucleotides: TGCAGTGCTAGAGGTAGAGGACAGGGGTCCAACGAGCAGTACTTC.